Given below is one T cell receptor beta chain in context. The sample is drawn from a study of CXCR3-negative and CXCR3-positive naive CD8 T cells. The germline CDR1 and CDR2 sequences are SGHRS and YFSETQ. This CDR3 comprises 14 residues. Carrying UMI labels, the TRB cDNA libraries were prepared through 5' RACE. TCRdb reprocessed the 5' RACE reads, keeping one entry per CDR3 protein, no DNA. The listing contains approximately 37,000 distinct CDR3 sequences. This receptor was obtained from a human donor in good health. Some clones in this sample may be carry-over from other donors' samples. Specimen: memory CD8+ T cells from blood. The genes are TRBV5-1 and TRBJ2-7; the D gene TCRdb calls, TRBD1, cannot be checked with no DNA. The CDR3 here is CASSLGTGYNEQYF.